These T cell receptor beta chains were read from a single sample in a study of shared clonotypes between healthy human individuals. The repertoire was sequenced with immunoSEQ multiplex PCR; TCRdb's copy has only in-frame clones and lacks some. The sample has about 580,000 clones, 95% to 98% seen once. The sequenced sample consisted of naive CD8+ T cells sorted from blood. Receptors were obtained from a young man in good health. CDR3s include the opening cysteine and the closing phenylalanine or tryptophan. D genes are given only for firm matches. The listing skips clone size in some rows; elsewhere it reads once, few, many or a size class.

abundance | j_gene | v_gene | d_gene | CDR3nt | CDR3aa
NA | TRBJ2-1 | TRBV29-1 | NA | TGCAGCGTTGTGGGCCTCTACTCCTACAATGAGCAGTTCTTC | CSVVGLYSYNEQFF
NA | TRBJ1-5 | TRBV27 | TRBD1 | TGTGCCAGCAGTTTATGGACAGGGCGGGAGCCCCAGCATTTT | CASSLWTGREPQHF
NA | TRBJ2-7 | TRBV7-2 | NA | TGTGCCAGCAGTCGGGACCTCTACGAGCAGTACTTC | CASSRDLYEQYF
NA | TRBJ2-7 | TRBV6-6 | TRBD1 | TGTGCCAGCAGCCCGGACAGGGGGTGGGAGCAGTACTTC | CASSPDRGWEQYF
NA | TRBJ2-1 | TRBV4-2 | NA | TGTGCCAGCAGTCCAAGACGGACAACGGGGGATGAGCAGTTCTTC | CASSPRRTTGDEQFF
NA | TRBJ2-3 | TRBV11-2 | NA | TGTGCCAGCAGCTTAGGGGATTTGGGAGATACGCAGTATTTT | CASSLGDLGDTQYF
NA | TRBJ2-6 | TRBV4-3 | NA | TGCGCCAGCAGCCAAGAAACGAGAACTGGGGCCAACGTCCTGACTTTC | CASSQETRTGANVLTF
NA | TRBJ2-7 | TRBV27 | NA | TGTGCCAGCAGTTCCTACAGGGCGACTAACGCCCCCTACGAGCAGTACTTC | CASSSYRATNAPYEQYF
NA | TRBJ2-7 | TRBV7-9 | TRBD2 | TGTGCCAGCAGCTTAGGCCGACTAGCGAGGGGGGACTACGAGCAGTACTTC | CASSLGRLARGDYEQYF
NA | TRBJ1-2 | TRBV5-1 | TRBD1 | TGCGCCAGCAGCTTGGGACAGGGAGCATACTATGGCTACACCTTC | CASSLGQGAYYGYTF
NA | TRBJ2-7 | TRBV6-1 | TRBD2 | TGTGCCAGCGGGGAGCTAGCGGGATATCGCGAGCAGTACTTC | CASGELAGYREQYF
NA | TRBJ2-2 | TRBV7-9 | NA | TGTGCCAGCAGCAGTTCAGCCGGGACACCTCTCAACACCGGGGAGCTGTTTTTT | CASSSSAGTPLNTGELFF
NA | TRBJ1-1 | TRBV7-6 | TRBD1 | TGTGCCAGCACGACAGGGGCCTACATGAACACTGAAGCTTTCTTT | CASTTGAYMNTEAFF
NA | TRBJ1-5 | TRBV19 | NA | TGTGCCAGCTTGACGGTTCATAGCAATCAGCCCCAGCATTTT | CASLTVHSNQPQHF
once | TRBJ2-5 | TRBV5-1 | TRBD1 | TGCGCCAGCAGCTTAATTGACAGGGAAGAGACCCAGTACTTC | CASSLIDREETQYF
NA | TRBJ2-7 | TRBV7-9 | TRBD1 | TGTGCCAGCGGACAGGGGTTGAGTGAGCAGTACTTC | CASGQGLSEQYF
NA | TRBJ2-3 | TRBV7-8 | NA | TGTGCCAGCAGCAAGGTGGGGCTGGATACGCAGTATTTT | CASSKVGLDTQYF
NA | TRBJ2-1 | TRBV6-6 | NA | TGTGCCAGCAGTTACTCGACTACCTACAATGAGCAGTTCTTC | CASSYSTTYNEQFF
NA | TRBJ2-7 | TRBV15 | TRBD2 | TGTGCCACCAGCAGAGGACTAGCGGACTCTTACGAGCAGTACTTC | CATSRGLADSYEQYF
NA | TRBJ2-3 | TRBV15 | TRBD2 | TGTGCCACCAGCAGAGTCCTTGCGCTTTCGGCGGGAGACACAGATACGCAGTATTTT | CATSRVLALSAGDTDTQYF
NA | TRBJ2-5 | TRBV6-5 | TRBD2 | TGTGCCAGCAGTTACGTAGCGGGCGTGGGGGAGACCCAGTACTTC | CASSYVAGVGETQYF
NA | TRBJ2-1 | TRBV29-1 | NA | TGCAGCGTTGAAGAGGAGAGAGGGAGCTCCTACAATGAGCAGTTCTTC | CSVEEERGSSYNEQFF
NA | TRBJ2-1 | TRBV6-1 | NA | TGTGCCAGCAGTGAAGCCCGCGGTCACTCCTACAATGAGCAGTTCTTC | CASSEARGHSYNEQFF
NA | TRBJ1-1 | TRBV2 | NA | TGTGCCAGCCCGGGTCGAAGCCGGACAGAGTATCCCTTCGGGACTGAAGCTTTCTTT | CASPGRSRTEYPFGTEAFF
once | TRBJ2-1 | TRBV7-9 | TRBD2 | TGTGCCAGCAGCTCGGCGGACCCGGGACTAGCTCCCCCCAATGAGCAGTTCTTC | CASSSADPGLAPPNEQFF
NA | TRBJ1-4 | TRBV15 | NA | TGTGCCACCAGCAGAGCGACAGGCCCTAATGAAAAACTGTTTTTT | CATSRATGPNEKLFF
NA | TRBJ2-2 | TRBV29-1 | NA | TGCAGCGTTGTGGGGGGTTCCGGGGAGCTGTTTTTT | CSVVGGSGELFF
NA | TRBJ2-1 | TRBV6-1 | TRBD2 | TGTGCCAGCAGCTCTAGCGGGAGGTTCTATGAGCAGTTCTTC | CASSSSGRFYEQFF
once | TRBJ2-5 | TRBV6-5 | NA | TGTGCCAGCAGTTACGGGACACAAGAGACCCAGTACTTC | CASSYGTQETQYF
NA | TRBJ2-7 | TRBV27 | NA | TGTGCCAGCAGTGGGAGCGGAAGCTCCTACGAGCAGTACTTC | CASSGSGSSYEQYF
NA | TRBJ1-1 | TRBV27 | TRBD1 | TGTGCCAGCAGTTTAGTTCGGGACAGGGTTTTAGCTGAAGCTTTCTTT | CASSLVRDRVLAEAFF
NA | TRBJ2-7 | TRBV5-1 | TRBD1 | TGCGCCAGCAGCTTGAGGACAGGGGGCGACGAGCAGTACTTC | CASSLRTGGDEQYF
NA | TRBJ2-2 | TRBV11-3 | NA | TGTGCCAGCAGCCGATTTAATGTCCCCGGGGAGCTGTTTTTT | CASSRFNVPGELFF
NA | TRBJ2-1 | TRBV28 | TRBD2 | TGTGCCAGCAGTTTAGCGGGAGGTTACAATGAGCAGTTCTTC | CASSLAGGYNEQFF
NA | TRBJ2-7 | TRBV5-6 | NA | TGTGCCAGCAGCCCATGGACCCACGAGCAGTACTTC | CASSPWTHEQYF
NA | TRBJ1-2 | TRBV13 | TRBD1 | TGTGCCAGCAGTCGGGTCGGACAGGGAGGGATAGACTATGGCTACACCTTC | CASSRVGQGGIDYGYTF
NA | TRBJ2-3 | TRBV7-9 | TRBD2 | TGTGCCAGCAGCTTATGGGCTAGCGGGCGCACAGATACGCAGTATTTT | CASSLWASGRTDTQYF
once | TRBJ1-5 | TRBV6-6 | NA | TGTGCCAGCAGGCCCTTTGTTCCCAATCAGCCCCAGCATTTT | CASRPFVPNQPQHF
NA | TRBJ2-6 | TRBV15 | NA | TGTGCCACCAGCACCCCCGCGATTGCCAACGTCCTGACTTTC | CATSTPAIANVLTF
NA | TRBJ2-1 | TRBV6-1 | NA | TGTGCCAGCCGGTGGGGCAATGAGCAGTTCTTC | CASRWGNEQFF
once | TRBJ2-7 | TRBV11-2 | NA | TGTGCCAGCAGCGGATACTACGAGCAGTACTTC | CASSGYYEQYF
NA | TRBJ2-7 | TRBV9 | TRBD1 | TGTGCCAGCAGCGTAGCGACAGGGCTTTCCTACGAGCAGTACTTC | CASSVATGLSYEQYF
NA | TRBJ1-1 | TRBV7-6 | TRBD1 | TGTGCCAGCAGCGAGGACAGGGGAATGAACACTGAAGCTTTCTTT | CASSEDRGMNTEAFF